The T cell receptor beta chain described here comes from a study of OX40 agonist ivuxolimab in advanced cancers. Regarding this clone: As yet, its antigen is unknown.

Germline V gene lookup returns CDR1 SNHLY and CDR2 FYNNEI. The CDR3 totals 13 residues. With 8 bases clipped from V and 6 bases from J, the junction kept 9 bases outside the gene matches. Sequenced by immunoSEQ multiplex PCR; TCRdb stores in-frame clones only, minus some. In the table there are 50,000 to 70,000 clones, 88% of which are singletons. Study outcomes and limitations: There was clonal expansion of CD4+ and CD8+ blood T cells by week 6 at 0.1 to 3.0 mg/kg. On average, a greater number of expanded clones characterised CD8+ T cells relative to CD4+.

The chain couples TRBV2 to TRBJ1-2, with 7 bases that match TRBD1. The sequence was collected from an adult with an advanced solid tumor such as melanoma, head and neck, liver or kidney cancer. This material consisted of CD4+ or CD8+ T cells sorted from blood, taken in a trial of the OX40 agonist ivuxolimab. The chain's CDR3 is CASSISGGNGYTF. In DNA, the CDR3 is TGTGCCAGCTCAATTTCAGGGGGAAATGGCTACACCTTC.